Listed below are T cell receptor beta chains from one sample, sequenced in a study of blood T cells in healthy people across ages. TCRdb reprocessed the 5' RACE reads with MiXCR, giving one entry per CDR3 protein. The sample includes about 810,000 distinct CDR3 sequences, roughly 35% of them seen just once. Sequenced sample: blood. The receptors shown here come from a man aged 18 to 35 in good health. Both conserved end residues are part of each CDR3. D genes are given only for firm matches. Rows may omit the clone size; those that give it use once, few, many or a size class.

cdr3_length	d_call	v_call	clone_size	j_call	cdr3_nt	cdr3_aa
12	NA	TRBV6-6	few	TRBJ1-1	TGTGCCAGCAGTCGGGAGAGCACTGAAGCTTTCTTT	CASSRESTEAFF
15	TRBD1	TRBV4-1	NA	TRBJ1-2	TGCGCCAGCAGCCAAGATCTCGGGACAGAGTATGGCTACACCTTC	CASSQDLGTEYGYTF
17	NA	TRBV4-1	many	TRBJ2-1	TGCGCCAGCAGCCACCCCAGTGGACGGGGGTTGGGGAATGAGCAGTTCTTC	CASSHPSGRGLGNEQFF
12	NA	TRBV5-5	NA	TRBJ2-3	TGTGCCAGCAGCCCCCCCCAGGGGACGCAGTATTTT	CASSPPQGTQYF
15	TRBD1	TRBV27	few	TRBJ1-2	TGTGCCAACAGTCCTCCAGGGGGGACAGGGTATGGCTACACCTTC	CANSPPGGTGYGYTF
14	NA	TRBV20-1	many	TRBJ2-7	TGCAGTGCTAGGGGGGGTGAAAATACCTACGAGCAGTACTTC	CSARGGENTYEQYF
14	NA	TRBV6-2/TRBV6-3	NA	TRBJ2-5	TGTGCCAGCAGGAAACTAGTTCTACAAGAGACCCAGTACTTC	CASRKLVLQETQYF
15	NA	TRBV5-5	many	TRBJ1-1	TGTGCCAGCAGCTTGGTGGGGGGGCTCAACACTGAAGCTTTCTTT	CASSLVGGLNTEAFF
12	NA	TRBV12-3/TRBV12-4	many	TRBJ2-5	TGTGCCAGCAGTTCGGGGGAAGAGACCCAGTACTTC	CASSSGEETQYF
13	NA	TRBV12-3/TRBV12-4	NA	TRBJ2-5	TGTGCCAGCAGCCGCGGGACAAAAGAGACCCAGTACTTC	CASSRGTKETQYF
13	NA	TRBV11-2	few	TRBJ1-1	TGTGCCAGCAGCGCCTCTTCGAACACTGAAGCTTTCTTT	CASSASSNTEAFF
16	NA	TRBV7-2	many	TRBJ1-5	TGTGCCAGCAGCCTGGACGCGGTAGGGGCCAATCAGCCCCAGCATTTT	CASSLDAVGANQPQHF
14	NA	TRBV20-1	NA	TRBJ1-2	TGCAGTCACTATCTCTCGGACGCTAACTATAGCTACACATTC	CSHYLSDANYSYTF
15	NA	TRBV12-3/TRBV12-4	few	TRBJ2-7	TGTGCCAGCAGCTCGAGGGGGGACATACCTTACGAGCAGTACTTC	CASSSRGDIPYEQYF
13	NA	TRBV2	NA	TRBJ1-2	TGTGCCAGCAGTGTGGAGGGGATGTCTGGCTACACCTTC	CASSVEGMSGYTF
15	NA	TRBV7-9	few	TRBJ2-1	TGTGCCAGCAGCCCCCGCCAATTCGAAGAGAATGAGCAGTTCTTC	CASSPRQFEENEQFF
14	NA	TRBV6-5	NA	TRBJ1-5	TGTGCCAGCAGTTACTTGGGGGCCGGGCAGCCCCAGCATTTT	CASSYLGAGQPQHF
16	NA	TRBV4-3	few	TRBJ1-2	TGCGCCAGCAGCCAAGATCTTGATGCGGAGAACTATGGCTACACCTTC	CASSQDLDAENYGYTF
17	TRBD1	TRBV25-1	NA	TRBJ2-7	TGTGCCAGCAGTGAATATGAGGGGGCAGGGAGCTCCTACGAGCAGTACTTC	CASSEYEGAGSSYEQYF
16	NA	TRBV20-1	many	TRBJ2-1	TGCAGTGCCCAGAAACAGGGATCCGCCGCCTACAATGAGCAGTTCTTC	CSAQKQGSAAYNEQFF
13	NA	TRBV6-5	few	TRBJ1-2	TGTGCCAGCAGTTACGACAGCATCTATGGCTACACCTTC	CASSYDSIYGYTF
14	NA	TRBV5-1	few	TRBJ2-5	TGCGCCAGCAGCCCCTTGACTAGTAGTTCGACCCAGTACTTC	CASSPLTSSSTQYF
12	NA	TRBV20-1	few	TRBJ1-2	TGCAGTGCGGGCAGTGTAAACTATGGCTACACCTTC	CSAGSVNYGYTF
14	NA	TRBV12-3/TRBV12-4	once	TRBJ2-4	TGTGCCAGTAGTCCCCGGTCCCCTGGGGAGGCCCAGTACTTC	CASSPRSPGEAQYF
14	NA	TRBV5-1	few	TRBJ1-1	TGTGCCAGCAGCTTGGCCAGCGCGAACACTGAAGCTTTCTTT	CASSLASANTEAFF
16	NA	TRBV20-1	NA	TRBJ1-1	TGCAGTGCTAGAGATCGGGAGGGGTGGTTTAGCTCTGAAGCTTTCTTT	CSARDREGWFSSEAFF
13	NA	TRBV12-3/TRBV12-4	many	TRBJ1-5	TGCGCCAGCAGCATGGGTAGCAATCAGCCCCAGCATTTT	CASSMGSNQPQHF
17	TRBD1	TRBV5-1	NA	TRBJ2-5	TGCGCCAGCAGCTTCGGAACCGGGACAGGGCAACAAGAGACCCAGTACTTC	CASSFGTGTGQQETQYF
17	NA	TRBV12-3/TRBV12-4	NA	TRBJ2-6	TGTGCCAGCAGTCCTCAGACAGGCACCTCTGGGGCCAACGTCCTGACTTTC	CASSPQTGTSGANVLTF
13	NA	TRBV6-1	NA	TRBJ2-2	TGTGCCAGCATATGGCGGCGGCCCGGGGAGCTGTTTTTT	CASIWRRPGELFF
14	TRBD1	TRBV5-1	few	TRBJ1-1	TGCGCCAGCAGCTTCCCTGGCAGGGGGACTGAAGCTTTCTTT	CASSFPGRGTEAFF
15	NA	TRBV27	many	TRBJ2-1	TGTGCCAGCAGTTTTGGCAGCAGCTCCTACAATGAGCAGTTCTTC	CASSFGSSSYNEQFF
16	NA	TRBV4-3	NA	TRBJ2-1	TGCGCCAGCAGCCAAGAGGCCGGGCGGGGAGGCAATGAGCAGTTCTTC	CASSQEAGRGGNEQFF
14	TRBD2	TRBV20-1	NA	TRBJ2-7	TGCAGTGCCAGTGGGCGGGGGACCCCATACGAGCAGTACTTC	CSASGRGTPYEQYF
14	NA	TRBV7-2	few	TRBJ1-6	TGTGCCAGCAGCTTACTGGGGGTGGATTCACCCCTCCACTTT	CASSLLGVDSPLHF
12	NA	TRBV6-2/TRBV6-3	NA	TRBJ2-1	TGTGCCAGCAGTTACTTTCGGCGGGAGCAGTTCTTC	CASSYFRREQFF
13	NA	TRBV6-2/TRBV6-3	once	TRBJ1-2	TGTGCCAGCAGTTGCTACGCCGGAGATGGCTACACCTTC	CASSCYAGDGYTF
15	NA	TRBV20-1	many	TRBJ2-7	TGCAGTGCTCTAGATGCGGGGAAGGGCTACAATGAGCAGTACTTC	CSALDAGKGYNEQYF
15	NA	TRBV4-3	many	TRBJ2-5	TGCGCCAGCAGCCAGGGGCCGGGTCTCAAGAAGACCCAGTACTTC	CASSQGPGLKKTQYF
17	NA	TRBV21-1	few	TRBJ2-6	TGTGCCAGCAGCAAAATTCCTCGGGATGACGGGGCCAACGTCCTGACTTTC	CASSKIPRDDGANVLTF
14	NA	TRBV6-5	NA	TRBJ2-1	TGTGCCAGCAGACAGCAAGGGGTGTACAATGAGCAGTTCTTC	CASRQQGVYNEQFF
13	NA	TRBV6-4	NA	TRBJ1-1	TGTGCCAGCAGTAGGGAAGTGAGAACTGAAGCTTTCTTT	CASSREVRTEAFF
18	TRBD1	TRBV27	NA	TRBJ2-4	TGCGCCAGCAGTTTATCGGGACAGGGGCTTCGAGCCAAAAACATTCAGTACTTC	CASSLSGQGLRAKNIQYF
14	TRBD1	TRBV5-1	NA	TRBJ1-1	TGCGCCAGCAGCGCCAGGGGGGCGCAAACTGAAGCTTTCTTT	CASSARGAQTEAFF
16	TRBD2	TRBV2	NA	TRBJ2-5	TGTGCCAGCAACGGACTAGCGCTAGTAACCGGGGAGACCCAGTACTTC	CASNGLALVTGETQYF
15	TRBD1	TRBV4-3	NA	TRBJ1-5	TGCGCCAGCAGCCCCGACAGGGCGGGCAATCAGCCCCAGCATTTT	CASSPDRAGNQPQHF
14	NA	TRBV12-3/TRBV12-4	few	TRBJ1-1	TGTGCCAGCAGGCTACACTCGACGAACACTGAAGCTTTCTTT	CASRLHSTNTEAFF
13	TRBD1	TRBV20-1	once	TRBJ2-3	TGCAGTGCACGGACAGGGCCCCAAGATACGCAGTATTTT	CSARTGPQDTQYF
15	TRBD1	TRBV9	NA	TRBJ1-2	TGTGCCAGCAGCGCGGGACAGGGTACTGGCTATGGCTACACCTTC	CASSAGQGTGYGYTF
15	TRBD1	TRBV4-3	NA	TRBJ1-6	TGCGCCAGCAGCGCCGGGACAGGGAATAATTCACCCCTCCACTTT	CASSAGTGNNSPLHF